The 14 T cell receptor beta chains presented below share a single source sample, sequenced in a study of Graves' ophthalmopathy and Graves' hyperthyroidism (dated by TCRdb to the late 2010s). Sequencer: Illumina HiSeq 2000. TCR beta CDR3 regions were amplified from RNA transcripts for repertoire sequencing. The first round was an RT-PCR using HTBI primers with the Qiagen OneStep RT-PCR kit, and this first round was followed by a second-round multiplex PCR, then size selection and purification. The public sequencing data were trimmed at Q25 with fastp and processed into clonotypes with MiXCR by TCRdb, which kept only in-frame beta chains. Identical CDR3 proteins give one entry, which carries the most common genes and DNA. For this sample there are over a million distinct CDR3 sequences; about 38% appear just once. 11% of the sample goes to the ten largest clones. The sample consisted of peripheral blood or thyroid tissue (not recorded which). The source of these receptors is an adult man with Graves' hyperthyroidism.

This chain's CDR3 is CASSLARGDRVWELFF. For the CDR3, the DNA is TGTGCCAGCAGCTTAGCTCGGGGGGACAGGGTTTGGGAGCTGTTTTTT. The chain joins TRBV7-6 to TRBJ2-2; 9 bases match TRBD1. The V segment lost 0 bases and the J segment 9 bases; nucleotides outside the gene matches: 8. CDR3 length: 16 residues. The V gene's germline CDR1 is SGHVS and CDR2 FNYEAQ.

This clonotype was picked up many times. The chain joins TRBV6-1 to TRBJ1-6; D uncertain. From germline, CDR1 is MNHNS and CDR2 SASEGT. This CDR3 spans 13 amino acids. V was trimmed by 6 bases and J by 6 bases, leaving 9 bases between them. CDR3 amino acids: CASRVGGNSPLHF. For the CDR3, the DNA is TGTGCCAGCAGAGTGGGTGGTAATTCACCCCTCCACTTT.

This clonotype appeared a few times. Relative to the germline gene, one junction end is altered; a read error may explain this. CDR3 nucleotides: TGTGCCAGCAGTGAAGGAACAGGGTTGTACGGGCAGTACTTC. Protein sequence: CASSEGTGLYGQYF. The V and J genes are TRBV6-6 and TRBJ2-7; D is perhaps TRBD1 (6 bases). CDR1 and CDR2 from the germline V gene are MNHNY and SVGAGI (reference sequence). The CDR3 covers 14 residues.

Many counts were recorded for this clonotype. The chain is built from TRBV2 and TRBJ1-1; D is ambiguous. V gave up 0 bases and J gave up 8 bases, with 13 bases separating them. The CDR3 runs 14 residues. From germline, CDR1 is SNHLY and CDR2 FYNNEI. CDR3 region: CASSEALLGGEAFF. In DNA, the CDR3 is TGTGCCAGCAGTGAAGCGCTTCTGGGCGGGGAAGCTTTCTTT.

In this sample, this clonotype turned up a few times. The chain has TRBV6-6 and TRBJ1-5, with D unclear. Germline V gene data show CDR1 as MNHNY and CDR2 as SVGAGI (reference sequence). The V end was cut by 8 bases, the J end by 0 bases, with 11 bases between. The CDR3 is 14 residues long. CDR3 in amino acids: CASGGQYSNQPQHF. The CDR3 DNA follows: TGTGCCAGCGGTGGTCAGTATAGCAATCAGCCCCAGCATTTT.

This clonotype was seen a few times. This chain links TRBV5-1 with TRBJ1-5, with TRBD1 matching 10 bases. Per the germline V gene, CDR1 is SGHRS and CDR2 is YFSETQ. V gave up 7 bases and J gave up 0 bases; unmatched junction bases: 13. The CDR3 has 18 residues. CDR3 in DNA: TGCGCCAGCCTACCTTGGACAGGGGGGGAAAATAGCAATCAGCCCCAGCATTTT. Translating it yields CASLPWTGGENSNQPQHF.

In regard to this clonotype: One end of the junction does not line up with germline, which may come from a read error. The genes are TRBV4-3 and TRBJ2-7; D uncertain. The germline V gene encodes CDR1 LGHNA and CDR2 YSLEER. The CDR3 has 16 amino acids. The chain's CDR3 is CAGSQDLVGEEYEQYF. The CDR3 region has the DNA TGCGCCGGCAGCCAAGATCTGGTCGGCGAGGAATACGAGCAGTACTTC.

This clonotype was counted at least ten times. The chain links TRBV10-3 to TRBJ1-1, with TRBD1 as a possible D gene (5 bases). The V end was cut by 3 bases, the J end by 4 bases, with 15 bases between. CDR3 length: 15 residues. The V gene's germline CDR1 is ENHRY and CDR2 SYGVKD. The chain's CDR3 is CAISDPRYGGTEAFF. In nucleotides, the CDR3 is TGTGCCATCAGTGACCCTAGATACGGGGGCACTGAAGCTTTCTTT.

A note on this clonotype: A single base separates this from a much larger clone, so it may be a read error. The V and J genes are TRBV14 and TRBJ2-5; no firm D call. The CDR3 length is 13 residues. V was cut by 6 bases and J by 4 bases, with 12 bases left in between. Germline CDR1 SGHDN, CDR2 FVKESK. CDR3 residues: CASRPLAGETQYF. The DNA of the CDR3 is TGTGCCAGCAGACCATTAGCCGGAGAGACCCAGTACTTC.

Many counts were recorded for this clonotype. The chain has TRBV10-3 and TRBJ2-6; no clear D gene. The length of the CDR3 is 19 residues. V gave up 1 base and J gave up 0 bases, with 16 bases separating them. Germline loops: CDR1 ENHRY, CDR2 SYGVKD. This CDR3 is CAISEYKATKSSGANVLTF. In nucleotides, the CDR3 is TGTGCCATCAGTGAGTACAAGGCAACCAAGAGCTCTGGGGCCAACGTCCTGACTTTC.

The table lists this clonotype with a few counts. This clone may be a read error of a much larger clone one base away. The J gene is TRBJ1-2, the V gene TRBV19, with 8 bases matching TRBD1. The CDR3 length is 16 residues. Germline loops: CDR1 LNHDA, CDR2 SQIVND (reference sequence). The CDR3: CAGSAQGTGRNYGYTF. The CDR3 DNA reads as TGTGCCGGTAGCGCCCAAGGGACAGGCCGGAACTATGGCTACACCTTC.

This clonotype was seen at least ten times. This chain uses TRBV29-1 with TRBJ1-2, with a tentative D call TRBD1 (6 bases). CDR1 and CDR2 from the germline V gene are SQVTM and ANQGSEA. The CDR3 runs to 12 residues. The V and J ends lost 5 bases and 4 bases respectively, with 11 bases between them. The chain's CDR3 is CSVLRGGYGYTF. DNA of the CDR3: TGCAGCGTTCTCAGGGGAGGCTATGGCTACACCTTC.

In its sample, this clonotype was seen many times. The chain combines TRBV29-1 with TRBJ2-7, with TRBD1 identical over 7 bases. The J segment lost 6 bases and the V segment lost 6 bases, leaving 11 bases of the junction unmatched. The CDR3 totals 13 residues. Germline V CDR1 and CDR2: SQVTM, ANQGSEA. This CDR3 reads CSVITGVVGEQYF. In nucleotides, the CDR3 is TGCAGCGTGATCACAGGGGTTGTCGGCGAGCAGTACTTC.

CDR3 region: CASSRTGGQWGKYGYTF. CDR3 nucleotide sequence: TGTGCCAGCAGCCGAACGGGGGGACAGTGGGGAAAATATGGCTACACCTTC. The chain has TRBV12-3 or TRBV12-4 and TRBJ1-2, with TRBD1 identical over 7 bases. The CDR3 contains 17 residues. Trimming at V came to 6 bases and at J to 5 bases, leaving 18 bases not matched to a gene.